This T cell receptor (beta chain) was recovered during a study of T cell repertoires in cytomegalovirus infection. Whole-study context: It was the public TCR beta signatures that indicated both CMV infection and matching HLA type.

CDR3 length: 13 residues. Germline loops: CDR1 LGHDT, CDR2 YNNKEL (reference sequence). V lost 7 bases and J lost 6, with 16 bases in between. This clonotype was counted many times. The antigen remains unidentified. TCRdb recomputed calls from the reads with MiXCR, one row per CDR3 protein. The table includes approximately 490,000 distinct CDR3 sequences, around 11% detected once. Study-level points and caveats: Ex vivo responses were dominated by HLA-C-restricted CMV-specific TCR beta clonotypes. CMV carriers with the relevant HLA were identified by cumulative public TCR beta family frequency.

This rearrangement joins TRBV3-1 to TRBJ2-7, with D possibly being TRBD1 (6 bases). Material: PBMCs. The TCR originated in a human donor in good health (CMV status not recorded). Some clones in this sample may be carry-over from other donors' samples. The CDR3 coding sequence is TGTGCCAGCACCTCCACAGGGAAGGGCGAGCAGTACTTC. Amino acids: CASTSTGKGEQYF.